Listed below are T cell receptor beta chains from one sample, sequenced in a study of blood T cells in healthy people across ages. One entry per CDR3 protein results from TCRdb running MiXCR on the 5' RACE reads. Of about 1.4 million distinct CDR3 sequences listed, approximately 63% are singletons. Sequenced: blood. Receptors originate from a man younger than 35 in good health. Both conserved end residues are part of each CDR3. Each record gives: clone size, V gene, J gene, D gene, CDR3 DNA, CDR3 protein. A D gene is named only where the DNA matches it firmly. Part of the rows lack a size; the others show once, few, many or a class for expanded clones.

clone_size: NA
v_call: TRBV25-1
j_call: TRBJ1-1
d_call: NA
cdr3_nt: TGTGCCAGCGGCCTGTCAAGGGGCGGCCCCGAAGCTTTCTTT
cdr3_aa: CASGLSRGGPEAFF

clone_size: NA
v_call: TRBV2
j_call: TRBJ2-6
d_call: NA
cdr3_nt: TGTGCCAGCAGTCGCGGGGCTGCACGTGGGGCCAACGTCCTGACTTTC
cdr3_aa: CASSRGAARGANVLTF

clone_size: NA
v_call: TRBV6-5
j_call: TRBJ1-2
d_call: TRBD1
cdr3_nt: TGTGCCAGCAGTTACTCGGGACAGGGTCGAACGGAGGGCTACACCTTC
cdr3_aa: CASSYSGQGRTEGYTF

clone_size: NA
v_call: TRBV14
j_call: TRBJ2-7
d_call: TRBD1
cdr3_nt: TGTGCCAGCAGCCAAGATTGGGGGACAGGGGAATACGAGCAGTACTTC
cdr3_aa: CASSQDWGTGEYEQYF

clone_size: NA
v_call: TRBV10-3
j_call: TRBJ2-2
d_call: TRBD2
cdr3_nt: TGTGCCATCAGGAACCTCACTAGCGGGGGGAACACCGGGGAGCTGTTTTTT
cdr3_aa: CAIRNLTSGGNTGELFF

clone_size: few
v_call: TRBV19
j_call: TRBJ2-7
d_call: NA
cdr3_nt: TGTGCCAGTAGTTACCGTGGCAGCACTTACGAGCAGTACTTC
cdr3_aa: CASSYRGSTYEQYF

clone_size: NA
v_call: TRBV11-2
j_call: TRBJ1-1
d_call: TRBD1
cdr3_nt: TGTGCCAGCAGCCCCCGGACAGGGGCTGAAGCTTTCTTT
cdr3_aa: CASSPRTGAEAFF

clone_size: NA
v_call: TRBV11-2
j_call: TRBJ2-5
d_call: NA
cdr3_nt: TGTGCCAGCAGCTTAGCGGCAAGGTACTACAAGGAGCAGTACTTC
cdr3_aa: CASSLAARYYKEQYF

clone_size: few
v_call: TRBV4-3
j_call: TRBJ2-7
d_call: TRBD2
cdr3_nt: TGCGCCAGCAGCCCAAACTGGCGGGGGGCCTACGAGCAGTACTTC
cdr3_aa: CASSPNWRGAYEQYF

clone_size: NA
v_call: TRBV7-2
j_call: TRBJ1-2
d_call: NA
cdr3_nt: TGTGCCAGCAGCTTAGAGTCCGGAATTAACTATGGCTACACCTTC
cdr3_aa: CASSLESGINYGYTF

clone_size: NA
v_call: TRBV7-2
j_call: TRBJ2-7
d_call: NA
cdr3_nt: TGTGCCAGCAGCCCCCCGGGCAGGGGCAATGAGCAGTACTTC
cdr3_aa: CASSPPGRGNEQYF

clone_size: few
v_call: TRBV3-1
j_call: TRBJ2-1
d_call: NA
cdr3_nt: TGTGCCAGCAGCCAAGGCAGCCTCGGGGAGCAGTTCTTC
cdr3_aa: CASSQGSLGEQFF

clone_size: NA
v_call: TRBV4-1
j_call: TRBJ2-7
d_call: NA
cdr3_nt: TGCGCCAGCAGCACTAAGACAGGGAGGGACGAGCAGTACTTC
cdr3_aa: CASSTKTGRDEQYF

clone_size: NA
v_call: TRBV20-1
j_call: TRBJ2-3
d_call: TRBD2
cdr3_nt: TGCAGTGTCTCCCCGTTGACTAGCTGGGACACAGATACGCAGTATTTT
cdr3_aa: CSVSPLTSWDTDTQYF

clone_size: NA
v_call: TRBV19
j_call: TRBJ2-5
d_call: TRBD2
cdr3_nt: TGTGCCAGTAGTATGGGCGGCGGGGGGGCTGGGGAGACCCAGTACTTC
cdr3_aa: CASSMGGGGAGETQYF

clone_size: NA
v_call: TRBV2
j_call: TRBJ1-2
d_call: NA
cdr3_nt: TGTGCCAGCACTACTGGGGCAGACAACTATGGCTACACCTTC
cdr3_aa: CASTTGADNYGYTF

clone_size: NA
v_call: TRBV6-1
j_call: TRBJ2-7
d_call: TRBD1
cdr3_nt: TGTGCCAGCAGAGGGACAGCGGTATACGAGCAGTACTTC
cdr3_aa: CASRGTAVYEQYF

clone_size: NA
v_call: TRBV20-1
j_call: TRBJ1-2
d_call: NA
cdr3_nt: TGCAGTGCGGAGGGCGGGGGCCGGGATGGCTACACCTTC
cdr3_aa: CSAEGGGRDGYTF

clone_size: NA
v_call: TRBV6-2/TRBV6-3
j_call: TRBJ2-2
d_call: TRBD2
cdr3_nt: TGTGCCAGCAGTTGGGCTAGCGGGAACACCGGGGAGCTGTTTTTT
cdr3_aa: CASSWASGNTGELFF

clone_size: few
v_call: TRBV6-1
j_call: TRBJ2-7
d_call: NA
cdr3_nt: TGTGCCAGCCTATGGGGGCCTTCCTACGAGCAGTACTTC
cdr3_aa: CASLWGPSYEQYF

clone_size: NA
v_call: TRBV29-1
j_call: TRBJ2-1
d_call: TRBD1
cdr3_nt: TGCAGCGCCAGGCGGGACAGGGGAGGGCAGTTCTTC
cdr3_aa: CSARRDRGGQFF

clone_size: NA
v_call: TRBV15
j_call: TRBJ2-3
d_call: NA
cdr3_nt: TGTGCCACCAGCAGAGGACCCAGAATAGATACGCAGTATTTT
cdr3_aa: CATSRGPRIDTQYF

clone_size: NA
v_call: TRBV6-2/TRBV6-3
j_call: TRBJ1-2
d_call: NA
cdr3_nt: TGTGCCAGCAGTTACGTGGGCAACTATGGCTACACCTTC
cdr3_aa: CASSYVGNYGYTF

clone_size: NA
v_call: TRBV4-2
j_call: TRBJ2-1
d_call: TRBD2
cdr3_nt: TGTGCCAGCAGAACCGGGACTAGCGGGGAAAATGAGCAGTTCTTC
cdr3_aa: CASRTGTSGENEQFF

clone_size: few
v_call: TRBV12-3/TRBV12-4
j_call: TRBJ1-1
d_call: NA
cdr3_nt: TGTGCCAGCAGTTTAGGCATAGGGACTATGAACACTGAAGCTTTCTTT
cdr3_aa: CASSLGIGTMNTEAFF

clone_size: NA
v_call: TRBV12-3/TRBV12-4
j_call: TRBJ2-7
d_call: NA
cdr3_nt: TGTGCCAGCAGTCTTTCTGACGGGCGGAGGCAGTACTTC
cdr3_aa: CASSLSDGRRQYF

clone_size: NA
v_call: TRBV12-3/TRBV12-4
j_call: TRBJ2-7
d_call: NA
cdr3_nt: TGTGCCAGCAGTTTAGCAAGGGGATACGGTTACGAGCAGTACTTC
cdr3_aa: CASSLARGYGYEQYF

clone_size: few
v_call: TRBV20-1
j_call: TRBJ2-1
d_call: TRBD2
cdr3_nt: TGCAGTGCTAGAGCCCTTGGGCGGGGGGTCACCTACAATGAGCAGTTCTTC
cdr3_aa: CSARALGRGVTYNEQFF

clone_size: few
v_call: TRBV5-1
j_call: TRBJ1-1
d_call: NA
cdr3_nt: TGCGCCAGCAGCTTGGATGGTCCCAGACTTTCCACTGAAGCTTTCTTT
cdr3_aa: CASSLDGPRLSTEAFF

clone_size: NA
v_call: TRBV20-1
j_call: TRBJ1-4
d_call: NA
cdr3_nt: TGCAGTGCTAGTGGATTCCGGGGGACAAATGAAAAACTGTTTTTT
cdr3_aa: CSASGFRGTNEKLFF

clone_size: NA
v_call: TRBV7-6
j_call: TRBJ2-3
d_call: TRBD1
cdr3_nt: TGTGCCAGCAGCAAATTAACAGGGGGCACAGATACGCAGTATTTT
cdr3_aa: CASSKLTGGTDTQYF

clone_size: NA
v_call: TRBV9
j_call: TRBJ2-3
d_call: TRBD2
cdr3_nt: TGTGCCAGCAGCGTAGGAGAGCGGGGCCACACAGATACGCAGTATTTT
cdr3_aa: CASSVGERGHTDTQYF

clone_size: NA
v_call: TRBV11-2
j_call: TRBJ2-7
d_call: NA
cdr3_nt: TGTGCCAGCAGCTCCAACAAACGCTCCTACGAGCAGTACTTC
cdr3_aa: CASSSNKRSYEQYF